Listed below are T cell receptor beta chains from one sample, sequenced in a study of T cell repertoires in cytomegalovirus infection. In TCRdb, the reads were re-called with MiXCR into one record per CDR3 protein. The sample includes around 740,000 distinct CDR3 sequences, roughly 36% of them seen just once. The material sequenced was PBMCs. The source of these receptors is a human donor in good health (CMV status not recorded). Some clones in this sample may be carry-over from other donors' samples. Both conserved end residues are part of each CDR3. D genes are given only for firm matches. Clone size is stated in some rows and not others, as once, few, many or a class when expanded.

NA	NA	TRBV20-1	TRBJ2-7	TGCAGTGCTAGAGATTATTGGTACGAGCAGTACTTC	CSARDYWYEQYF
NA	NA	TRBV29-1	TRBJ1-2	TGCAGCGCCCGACCCACGGGGTTTGACTATGGCTACACCTTC	CSARPTGFDYGYTF
many	NA	TRBV24-1	TRBJ2-1	TGTGCCACCAGTGATTTGGCAGCAGGCTCCTACAATGAGCAGTTCTTC	CATSDLAAGSYNEQFF
NA	NA	TRBV12-3/TRBV12-4	TRBJ2-1	TGTGCCAGCAGTTTTATGGGGGGCGGGAACAGGGCTACCGAGGTCTTC	CASSFMGGGNRATEVF
few	NA	TRBV19	TRBJ2-7	TGTGCCAGTAGTACGCGGACGGGCGAGCAGTACTTC	CASSTRTGEQYF
NA	TRBD1	TRBV6-2/TRBV6-3	TRBJ2-3	TGTGCCAGCAGTTGGGGACAGTGGACAGATACGCAGTATTTT	CASSWGQWTDTQYF
many	NA	TRBV19	TRBJ2-1	TGTGCCAGTACGCGGGACAGCTCCTACAATGAGCAGTTCTTC	CASTRDSSYNEQFF
NA	TRBD2	TRBV5-6	TRBJ2-3	TGTGCCAGCTTGTTTAGCGGGAGGGCCCCTGGCACAGATACGCAGTATTTT	CASLFSGRAPGTDTQYF
few	TRBD1	TRBV12-3/TRBV12-4	TRBJ2-7	TGTGCCAGCAGCCGCACCGGGACAGGGGCCTTCGAGCAGTACTTC	CASSRTGTGAFEQYF
few	TRBD1	TRBV11-3	TRBJ2-3	TGTGCCAGCAGCCCCAACAACCGGGACAGCAACACAGATACGCAGTATTTT	CASSPNNRDSNTDTQYF
NA	NA	TRBV5-1	TRBJ1-1	TGCGCCAGCAGCTTGGAGGGGGGAAGGAACACTGAAGCTTTCTTT	CASSLEGGRNTEAFF
NA	TRBD2	TRBV7-6	TRBJ2-1	TGTGCCAGCAGCTCCACGACTAGCGGGGTGGTAGAAAATGAGCAGTTCTTC	CASSSTTSGVVENEQFF
many	NA	TRBV7-9	TRBJ2-5	TGTGCCAGCAGAGCCCGGACAGATTTTCCGGAGACCCAGTACTTC	CASRARTDFPETQYF
many	NA	TRBV7-2	TRBJ2-5	TGTGCCAGCAGCCAAAGGGCTAGCCAAGAGACCCAGTACTTC	CASSQRASQETQYF
NA	NA	TRBV7-6	TRBJ2-1	TGTGCCAGCAGCTTAAGGGTCGGAACAGGAGGACGGGAGCAGTTCTTC	CASSLRVGTGGREQFF
NA	NA	TRBV10-3	TRBJ2-1	TGTGCCATCAGTGAGTCTCAGGGGCGCAATGAGCAGTTCTTC	CAISESQGRNEQFF
many	NA	TRBV4-2	TRBJ1-2	TGTGCCAGCAGCCAAGATAAGAATAACTATGGCTACACCTTC	CASSQDKNNYGYTF
few	TRBD2	TRBV20-1	TRBJ2-1	TGCAGTGCTAGGCCCCCACTAGCGGGGGGTGGAAGGAGGTACTACAATGAGCAGTTCTTC	CSARPPLAGGGRRYYNEQFF
NA	NA	TRBV7-2	TRBJ1-1	TGTGCCAGCGGCCCTGGGTGGACTGAAGCTTTCTTT	CASGPGWTEAFF
NA	TRBD2	TRBV6-4	TRBJ2-1	TGTGCCAGCAGTGACCTAGCGGGGGCATATGAGCAGTTCTTC	CASSDLAGAYEQFF
few	NA	TRBV12-3/TRBV12-4	TRBJ1-2	TGTGCCAGCAGTTCTCTTCATGGAGACAGGACTGGCGGCTACACCTTC	CASSSLHGDRTGGYTF
NA	NA	TRBV7-9	TRBJ2-7	TGTGCCAGCAGCTCCCCGGGAGACTCCTACGAGCAGTACTTC	CASSSPGDSYEQYF
NA	TRBD1	TRBV2	TRBJ2-7	TGTGCCAGCACTGGCACTGGGGGCCGGGACAGGGTAATCTACGAGCAGTACTTC	CASTGTGGRDRVIYEQYF
NA	TRBD2	TRBV7-6	TRBJ2-5	TGTGCCAGCAGCTTAATTAGCGGGAGAGTTGAGGGCCAAGAGACCCAGTACTTC	CASSLISGRVEGQETQYF
few	NA	TRBV7-4	TRBJ2-1	TGTGCCAGCAGCTTAGCCCCCGGACCAACCTACAATGAGCAGTTCTTC	CASSLAPGPTYNEQFF
NA	TRBD1	TRBV4-2	TRBJ2-7	TGTGCCAGCAGCCAAGACCCCAGGGGGCACAACGAGCAGTACTTC	CASSQDPRGHNEQYF
few	TRBD1	TRBV20-1	TRBJ1-2	TGCAGTGCTAACCCCAGGGGACAGGGGGCGAATGGCTACACCTTC	CSANPRGQGANGYTF
few	TRBD1	TRBV28	TRBJ1-3	TGTGCCAGCAGAGTACAGGGGGGGATATATTTT	CASRVQGGIYF
many	TRBD1	TRBV6-6	TRBJ2-2	TGTGCCAGCAGATATGGGACAGGGTCCAACACCGGGGAGCTGTTTTTT	CASRYGTGSNTGELFF
NA	NA	TRBV19	TRBJ1-1	TGTGCCAGTAGGGTCTCCTGGGTCACTGAAGCTTTCTTT	CASRVSWVTEAFF
NA	NA	TRBV20-1	TRBJ1-5	TGCAGTGCTAGAGTCACAGGTCTAAATCAGCCCCAGCATTTT	CSARVTGLNQPQHF
NA	TRBD1	TRBV12-3/TRBV12-4	TRBJ2-2	TGTGCCAGCAGTTTCCCCTGGACAGGGTGGATCGATTCGAACACCGGGGAGCTGTTTTTT	CASSFPWTGWIDSNTGELFF
many	TRBD1	TRBV7-9	TRBJ1-5	TGTGCCAGCAGCTTAGCAGGAGGGTCGGGGACAGGGGGCAATCAGCCCCAGCATTTT	CASSLAGGSGTGGNQPQHF
NA	NA	TRBV5-1	TRBJ1-4	TGCGCCAGCAGCTGGGGACGGTCGACTAATGAAAAACTGTTTTTT	CASSWGRSTNEKLFF
NA	NA	TRBV2	TRBJ1-6	TGTGCCAGCAACCTGGGGAGCTCCTATAATTCACCCCTCCACTTT	CASNLGSSYNSPLHF
NA	NA	TRBV6-1	TRBJ2-7	TGTGCCAGCAGAACTTCCGGCTCCCTCTACGAGCAGTACTTC	CASRTSGSLYEQYF
few	TRBD2	TRBV6-5	TRBJ2-3	TGTGCCAGCAGCCAGGGACTAGTAGCAGATACGCAGTATTTT	CASSQGLVADTQYF
many	NA	TRBV2	TRBJ2-4	TGTGCCAGCAGCCAGGACGAAAACATTCAGTACTTC	CASSQDENIQYF
many	NA	TRBV6-2/TRBV6-3	TRBJ1-2	TGTGCCAGCAGCTTAACAGGGCTACGGAACTATGGCTACACCTTC	CASSLTGLRNYGYTF
few	TRBD1	TRBV4-1	TRBJ2-7	TGCGCCAGCAGAAAAGACCCGACCCAGGGGGCGGAGGAGCAGTACTTC	CASRKDPTQGAEEQYF
NA	NA	TRBV9	TRBJ2-7	TGTGCCAGCAGCCCGTCTCCGTGGGCCTACGAGCAGTACTTC	CASSPSPWAYEQYF
NA	TRBD1	TRBV29-1	TRBJ2-5	TGCAGCGTATCCACAGGGGGAGAGACCCAGTACTTC	CSVSTGGETQYF
NA	TRBD2	TRBV27	TRBJ2-1	TGTGCCAGCAGTTCCTGGACTAGCGGGAGCGACAATGAGCAGTTCTTC	CASSSWTSGSDNEQFF
once	NA	TRBV14	TRBJ2-2	TGTGCCAGCAGCCGAAGGGCCTTATCCTGGGAGCTGTTTTTT	CASSRRALSWELFF
few	NA	TRBV10-3	TRBJ1-5	TGTGCCATCAGCCCGACAGGCCCCGTAGCCCAGCATTTT	CAISPTGPVAQHF
few	NA	TRBV6-2/TRBV6-3	TRBJ2-1	TGTGCCAGCAGTTACCGGGAGTTTGGGCCCAATGAGCAGTTCTTC	CASSYREFGPNEQFF
NA	TRBD1	TRBV19	TRBJ1-6	TGTGCCACTCAGGGGGGCGCCAATTCACCCCTCCACTTT	CATQGGANSPLHF
NA	NA	TRBV5-1	TRBJ1-4	TGCGCCAGCAGCTTGGAAAGTTTTAATGAAAAACTGTTTTTT	CASSLESFNEKLFF
few	NA	TRBV19	TRBJ1-1	TGTGCCAGTTCCCGGCCGGGGGGGATAGGCACTGAAGCTTTCTTT	CASSRPGGIGTEAFF
NA	NA	TRBV14	TRBJ1-1	TGTGCCAGCAGCCAAGGTCCGCGCGTGAACACTGAAGCTTTCTTT	CASSQGPRVNTEAFF
NA	TRBD1	TRBV12-3/TRBV12-4	TRBJ1-1	TGTGCCAGCAGTTTTGCAGGGGGCACTGAAGCTTTCTTT	CASSFAGGTEAFF
NA	NA	TRBV28	TRBJ2-1	TGTGCCAGCAGCAATGGGGGCAGGGCCGAGGGTGAGCAGTTCTTC	CASSNGGRAEGEQFF
NA	TRBD2	TRBV6-1	TRBJ2-7	TGTGCCAGCATTCTAGCGGGGGCCTACGAGCAGTACTTC	CASILAGAYEQYF
few	TRBD2	TRBV12-3/TRBV12-4	TRBJ2-1	TGTGCCAGCAATCGACTAGCGGTAGCCTACAATGAGCAGTTCTTC	CASNRLAVAYNEQFF
few	TRBD2	TRBV6-1	TRBJ2-1	TGTGCCAGCAGTGGGGGACTACCCCCCAGCTCCTACAATGAGCAGTTCTTC	CASSGGLPPSSYNEQFF
NA	TRBD1	TRBV24-1	TRBJ1-2	TGTGCCACCAGTGATCCGGACAGGGCGTATGGCTACACCTTC	CATSDPDRAYGYTF
NA	TRBD2	TRBV3-1	TRBJ2-2	TGTGCCAGCAGCCGCCGACTAGCGGCAAACACCGGGGAGCTGTTTTTT	CASSRRLAANTGELFF
few	TRBD1	TRBV7-8	TRBJ2-3	TGTGCCAGCAGCCCCCGACAGGGGGCGCCTACAGATACGCAGTATTTT	CASSPRQGAPTDTQYF